This T cell receptor beta chain was sequenced in a study of blood T cell repertoires in COVID-19. Background on the study: The analysed material was cDNA or gDNA that came from T cells, B-cell-depleted T cells, or PBMCs.

Here immunoSEQ multiplex PCR was the method, and the copy in TCRdb shows in-frame clones only, minus some. The repertoire holds roughly 120,000 clones, with over 75% as singletons. Sample: peripheral blood. This receptor was obtained from an elderly man with acute or convalescent COVID-19.

CDR3 in amino acids: CASSERRQGSSPLHF. As DNA, the CDR3 is TGTGCCAGCAGTGAACGTAGACAGGGATCCTCACCCCTCCACTTT. The rearrangement joins TRBV2 to TRBJ1-6; 7 bases align to TRBD1. This CDR3 has 15 amino acids. CDR1 is SNHLY, CDR2 FYNNEI, per germline. Trimming took 2 bases from V and 10 from J; bases not matched to a gene: 8.